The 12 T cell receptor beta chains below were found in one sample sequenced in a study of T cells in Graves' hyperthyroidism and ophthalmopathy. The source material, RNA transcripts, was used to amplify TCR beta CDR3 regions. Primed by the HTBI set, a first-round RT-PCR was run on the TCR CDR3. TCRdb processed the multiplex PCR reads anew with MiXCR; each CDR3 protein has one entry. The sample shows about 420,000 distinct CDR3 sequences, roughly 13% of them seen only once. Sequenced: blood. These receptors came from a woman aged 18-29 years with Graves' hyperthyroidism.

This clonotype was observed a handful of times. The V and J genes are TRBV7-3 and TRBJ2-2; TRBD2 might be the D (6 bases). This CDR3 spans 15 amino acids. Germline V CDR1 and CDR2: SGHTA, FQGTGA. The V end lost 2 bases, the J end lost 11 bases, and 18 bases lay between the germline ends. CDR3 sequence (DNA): TGTGCCAGCAGCTTAGAGGGACTGCCTAACCTTGAGCTGTTTTTT. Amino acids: CASSLEGLPNLELFF.

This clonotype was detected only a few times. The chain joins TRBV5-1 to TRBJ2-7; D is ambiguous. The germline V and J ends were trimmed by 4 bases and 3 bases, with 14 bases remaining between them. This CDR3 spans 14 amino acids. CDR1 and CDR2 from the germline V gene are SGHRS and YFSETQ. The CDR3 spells CASSAVETLYEQYF. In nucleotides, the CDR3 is TGCGCCAGCAGCGCGGTGGAGACACTCTACGAGCAGTACTTC.

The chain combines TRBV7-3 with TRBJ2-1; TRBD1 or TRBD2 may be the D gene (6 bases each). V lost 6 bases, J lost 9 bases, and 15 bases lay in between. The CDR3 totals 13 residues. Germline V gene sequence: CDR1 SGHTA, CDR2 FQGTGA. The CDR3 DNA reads TGTGCCAGCAGTACTTCTCGGGGGCTTGAGCAGTTCTTC. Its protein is CASSTSRGLEQFF.

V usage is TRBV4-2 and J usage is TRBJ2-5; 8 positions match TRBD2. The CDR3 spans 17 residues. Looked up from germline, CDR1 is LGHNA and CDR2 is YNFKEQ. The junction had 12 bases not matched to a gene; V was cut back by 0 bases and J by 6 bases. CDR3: CASSQDVAGGSRKTQYF. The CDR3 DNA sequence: TGTGCCAGCAGCCAAGATGTCGCGGGAGGCAGTAGAAAGACCCAGTACTTC.

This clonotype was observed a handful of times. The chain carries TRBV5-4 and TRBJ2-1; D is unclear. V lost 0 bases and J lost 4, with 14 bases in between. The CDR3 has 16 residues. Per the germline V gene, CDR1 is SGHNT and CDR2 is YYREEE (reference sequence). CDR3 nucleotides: TGTGCCAGCAGCTTGGAGGCAAAACCGTCTTACAATGAGCAGTTCTTC. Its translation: CASSLEAKPSYNEQFF.

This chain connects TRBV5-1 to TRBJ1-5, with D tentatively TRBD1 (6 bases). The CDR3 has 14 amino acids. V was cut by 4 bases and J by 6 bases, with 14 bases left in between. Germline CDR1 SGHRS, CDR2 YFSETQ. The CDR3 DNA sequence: TGCGCCAGCAGCCCAGAAGGGGGGCTTCAGCCCCAGCATTTT. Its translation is CASSPEGGLQPQHF.

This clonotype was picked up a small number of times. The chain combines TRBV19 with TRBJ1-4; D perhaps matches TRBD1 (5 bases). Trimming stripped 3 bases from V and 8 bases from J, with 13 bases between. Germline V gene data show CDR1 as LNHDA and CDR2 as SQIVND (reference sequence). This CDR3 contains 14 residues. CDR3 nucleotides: TGTGCCAGTAGTATGAGGGGCCGGACCGAAAAACTGTTTTTT. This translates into CASSMRGRTEKLFF.

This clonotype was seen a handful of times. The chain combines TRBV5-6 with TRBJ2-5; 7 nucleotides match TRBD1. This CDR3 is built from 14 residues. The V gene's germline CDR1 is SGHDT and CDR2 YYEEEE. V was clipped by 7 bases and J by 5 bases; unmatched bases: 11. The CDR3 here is CASCLFVDRETQYF. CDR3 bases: TGTGCCAGCTGTCTCTTCGTGGACAGGGAGACCCAGTACTTC.

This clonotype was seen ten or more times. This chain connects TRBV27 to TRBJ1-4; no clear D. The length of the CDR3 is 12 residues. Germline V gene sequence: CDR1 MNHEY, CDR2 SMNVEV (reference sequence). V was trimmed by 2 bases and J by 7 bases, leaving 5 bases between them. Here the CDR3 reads CASSLRGEKLFF. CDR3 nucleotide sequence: TGTGCCAGCAGTTTACGCGGTGAAAAACTGTTTTTT.

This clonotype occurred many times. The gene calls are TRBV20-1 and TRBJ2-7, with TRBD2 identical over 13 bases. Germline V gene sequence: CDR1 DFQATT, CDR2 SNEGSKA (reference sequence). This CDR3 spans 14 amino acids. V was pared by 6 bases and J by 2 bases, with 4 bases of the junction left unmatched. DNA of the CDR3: TGCAGTGCCTATGGGACTAGCGGGGCCTACGAGCAGTACTTC. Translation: CSAYGTSGAYEQYF.

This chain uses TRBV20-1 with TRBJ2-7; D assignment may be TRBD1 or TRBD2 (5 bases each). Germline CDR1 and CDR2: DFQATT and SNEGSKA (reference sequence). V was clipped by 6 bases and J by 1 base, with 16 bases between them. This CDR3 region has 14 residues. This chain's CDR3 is CSAAGTAFSYEQYF. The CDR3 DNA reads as TGCAGTGCCGCCGGGACGGCCTTTTCCTACGAGCAGTACTTC.

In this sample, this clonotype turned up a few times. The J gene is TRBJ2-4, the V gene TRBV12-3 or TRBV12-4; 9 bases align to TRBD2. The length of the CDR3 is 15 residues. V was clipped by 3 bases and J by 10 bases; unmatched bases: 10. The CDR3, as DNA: TGTGCCAGCAGTTTGGGTCAGTCGCGGGAGGGTATTCAGTACTTC. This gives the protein CASSLGQSREGIQYF.